This TCR beta chain was obtained from a study of blood T cell repertoires in COVID-19. The data were produced by immunoSEQ multiplex PCR, yet TCRdb's version contains in-frame clones alone and is incomplete. The sample has around 300,000 clones; around 89% are singletons. With 6 bases removed from V and 0 bases from J, the gap between germline ends came to 21 bases. Germline V gene sequence: CDR1 MDHEN, CDR2 SYDVKM. The CDR3 is made up of 19 amino acids. The sequence was collected from a woman aged 18-29 years with acute COVID-19. Sequenced sample: PBMCs or T cells enriched from blood (not recorded which). This chain links TRBV28 with TRBJ1-6; D might be TRBD1 (6 bases). DNA for the CDR3: TGTGCCAGCAGCCCGCGGCTGGGGGCCCCGAGCTCCTATAATTCACCCCTCCACTTT. Translated: CASSPRLGAPSSYNSPLHF.